This T cell receptor beta chain emerged from a study of identical twins. This clonotype came up a few times. A single record per CDR3 protein comes from TCRdb applying MiXCR to the 5' RACE reads. The repertoire consists of about 790,000 distinct CDR3 sequences, with around a sixth occurring once and the leading ten covering over 10%. This CDR3 spans 14 amino acids. Trimming took off 2 bases at V and 4 bases at J, with 11 bases between the two ends. The V gene's germline CDR1 is MNHEY and CDR2 SVGAGI. These data also formed part of another study, on T cells expressing NK-cell markers.

The sequencing input was PBMCs. The TCR originated in a woman between 18 and 29 years old in good health. V and J are TRBV6-5 and TRBJ2-5; D unresolved. In DNA form, the CDR3 reads TGTGCCAGCAGTTACATGGTCGGACGAGAGACCCAGTACTTC. Translating gives CASSYMVGRETQYF.